This T cell receptor (beta chain) is from a study of a mutant IDH1 vaccine in newly diagnosed glioma. The table came from immunoSEQ multiplex PCR; TCRdb's copy has only in-frame clones and leaves some out. This table has about 31,000 clones, around 73% appearing once. Time point described: week 35, safety follow-up. It was 300 ug of mutant IDH1 20-mer peptide that made up each vaccine dose, given with topical imiquimod. Concerning this clone itself: The antigen is not known.

Trimming cost V 4 bases and J 8 bases, with 21 bases left between them. Germline values: CDR1 SGHRS, CDR2 YFSETQ. This CDR3 is 15 amino acids long. The sequenced sample was PBMCs, obtained from a glioma patient whose treatment included an IDH1 peptide vaccine. This clonotype originated in a middle-aged woman with glioma. The V gene is TRBV5-1, the J gene TRBJ1-2, with D possibly matching TRBD1 (5 bases). The CDR3 sequence: CASSQPGRSFSGYTF. The CDR3 coding sequence is TGCGCCAGCAGCCAACCGGGACGGTCTTTCAGCGGCTACACCTTC. The full variable domain, completed using reference TRBV5-1 and TRBJ1-2, is KAGVTQTPRYLIKTRGQQVTLSCSPISGHRSVSWYQQTPGQGLQFLFEYFSETQRNKGNFPGRFSGRQFSNSRSEMNVSTLELGDSALYLCASSQPGRSFSGYTFGSGTRLTVV.